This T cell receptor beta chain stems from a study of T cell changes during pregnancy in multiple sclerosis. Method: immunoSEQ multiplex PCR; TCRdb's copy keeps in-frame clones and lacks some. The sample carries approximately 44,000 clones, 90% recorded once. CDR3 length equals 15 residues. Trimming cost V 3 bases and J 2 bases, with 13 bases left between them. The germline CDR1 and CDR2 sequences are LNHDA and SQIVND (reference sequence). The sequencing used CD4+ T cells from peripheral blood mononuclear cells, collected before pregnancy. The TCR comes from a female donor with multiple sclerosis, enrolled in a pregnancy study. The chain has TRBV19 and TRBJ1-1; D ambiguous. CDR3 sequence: CASSMFSGDNTEAFF. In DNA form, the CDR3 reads TGTGCCAGTAGTATGTTCTCGGGAGATAACACTGAAGCTTTCTTT.